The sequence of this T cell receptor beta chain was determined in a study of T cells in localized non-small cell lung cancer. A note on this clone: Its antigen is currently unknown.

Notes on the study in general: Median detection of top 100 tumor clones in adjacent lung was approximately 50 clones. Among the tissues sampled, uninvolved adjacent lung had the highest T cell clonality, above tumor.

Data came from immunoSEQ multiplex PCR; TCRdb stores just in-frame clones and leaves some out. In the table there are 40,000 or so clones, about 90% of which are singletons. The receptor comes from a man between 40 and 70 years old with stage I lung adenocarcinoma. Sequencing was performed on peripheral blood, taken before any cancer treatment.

The CDR3 sequence: CASSLSRGGTEAFF. The CDR3 nucleotides are TGTGCCAGCAGTTTATCCAGGGGTGGGACTGAAGCTTTCTTT. The chain uses TRBV27 and TRBJ1-1; D might be TRBD1 (6 bases). The V gene's germline CDR1 is MNHEY and CDR2 SMNVEV (reference sequence). V was pared by 0 bases and J by 5 bases, with 10 bases between. CDR3 length equals 14 residues.